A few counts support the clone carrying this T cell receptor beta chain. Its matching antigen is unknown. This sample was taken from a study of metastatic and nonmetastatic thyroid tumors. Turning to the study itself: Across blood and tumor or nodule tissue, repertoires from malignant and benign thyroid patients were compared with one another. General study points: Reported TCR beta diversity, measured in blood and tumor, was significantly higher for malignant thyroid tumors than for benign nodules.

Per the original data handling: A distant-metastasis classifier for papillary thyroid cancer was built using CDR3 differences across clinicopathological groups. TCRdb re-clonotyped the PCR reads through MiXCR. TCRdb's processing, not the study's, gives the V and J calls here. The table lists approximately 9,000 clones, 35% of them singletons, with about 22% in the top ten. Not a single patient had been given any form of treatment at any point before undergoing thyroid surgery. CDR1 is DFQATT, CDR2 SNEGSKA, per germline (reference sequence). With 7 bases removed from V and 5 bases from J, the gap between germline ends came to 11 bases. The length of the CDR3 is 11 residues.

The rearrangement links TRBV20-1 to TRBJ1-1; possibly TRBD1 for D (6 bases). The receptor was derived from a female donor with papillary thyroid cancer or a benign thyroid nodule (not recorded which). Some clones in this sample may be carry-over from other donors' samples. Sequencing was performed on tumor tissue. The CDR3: CSGQAETEAFF. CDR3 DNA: TGCAGTGGACAGGCAGAGACTGAAGCTTTCTTT.